One and the same sample provided the 29 T cell receptor beta chains below, sequenced in a study of CXCR4 blockade with PD-1 therapy in pancreatic cancer (dated by TCRdb to between 2018 and 2021). Receptor libraries were prepared by the immunoSEQ multiplex PCR assay. TCRdb took this table from immuneACCESS and kept in-frame rearrangements with V and J called. Such tables lack part of the clones; where checked against another copy, unresolved V genes explain under half of the gap, and the rest is unexplained. The sample contains over 4,500 clones, 50% to 65% of them found a single time. The ten largest clones add up to about 13% of the sample. The material sequenced was tumor tissue. The receptors here all came from a human donor with pancreatic ductal adenocarcinoma.

In this sample, this clone is medium-sized. This chain connects TRBV6-8 to TRBJ2-1, with a possible D match to TRBD2 (5 bases). This CDR3 is built from 13 residues. The germline CDR1 and CDR2 sequences are MNHGY and SAAAGT. V lost 5 bases and J 9 bases, leaving 14 bases between the germline ends. Here the CDR3 DNA reads TGTGCCAGCAGTCATCCGTGGGAGTTTGAGCAGTTCTTC. This translates into CASSHPWEFEQFF.

This clone was detected only a few times. This rearrangement joins TRBV18 to TRBJ2-3, with unresolved D. V was clipped by 3 bases and J by 0 bases, with 7 bases between them. The V gene's germline CDR1 is KGHSH and CDR2 LQKENI. The CDR3 runs to 14 residues. In DNA, the CDR3 is TGTGCCAGCTCACCTTTGCCTAGCACAGATACGCAGTATTTT. This translates into CASSPLPSTDTQYF.

The gene calls are TRBV9 and TRBJ2-1; TRBD2 aligns across 7 bases. The CDR3 is 16 amino acids. CDR1 is SGDLS, CDR2 YYNGEE, per germline. J lost 4 bases, V lost 0 bases, and 7 bases had no gene match. CDR3 sequence reads: CASSVGEASGYNEQFF. CDR3 bases: TGTGCCAGCAGCGTAGGGGAGGCTAGCGGATACAATGAGCAGTTCTTC.

This clone was observed a few times. V and J are TRBV5-1 and TRBJ2-3; D may be TRBD1 or TRBD2 (5 bases each). The V end was cut by 6 bases, the J end by 2 bases, with 13 bases between. Germline assignment: CDR1 SGHRS and CDR2 YFSETQ. This CDR3 has 14 residues. The CDR3 here is CASTTGLPTDTQYF. The CDR3 nucleotides are TGCGCCAGCACCACGGGGCTTCCCACAGATACGCAGTATTTT.

The chain employs TRBV9 and TRBJ2-3; TRBD1 agrees at 8 bases. Trimming at V came to 1 base and at J to 5 bases, leaving 6 bases not matched to a gene. CDR3 length equals 15 residues. Germline V gives CDR1 SGDLS, CDR2 YYNGEE. DNA for the CDR3: TGTGCCAGCAGCGTACAGGGGGCCCAGATAGATACGCAGTATTTT. Translated, it gives CASSVQGAQIDTQYF.

This chain uses TRBV15 with TRBJ2-6, with no clear D. The germline V gene encodes CDR1 LNHNV and CDR2 YYDKDF (reference sequence). The CDR3 is 15 amino acids. The V end was cut by 5 bases, the J end by 0 bases, with 8 bases between. The CDR3 here is CATSPGGSGANVLTF. The CDR3 DNA reads as TGTGCCACCAGCCCCGGCGGCTCTGGGGCCAACGTCCTGACTTTC.

Sample share makes this clone medium-sized (0.01 to 0.1%). V and J are TRBV11-3 and TRBJ2-5; 7 nucleotides match TRBD2. J gave up 1 base and V 4 bases, and 9 bases lay outside the gene matches. The CDR3 has 16 residues. CDR1 is SGHNT and CDR2 is YENEEA in the germline V gene. CDR3: CASSYRTAGLQETQYF. The CDR3 DNA is TGTGCCAGCAGCTACCGAACAGCGGGACTCCAAGAGACCCAGTACTTC.

In this sample, this clone turned up a few times. The gene calls are TRBV4-1 and TRBJ2-3; 9 nucleotides align to TRBD2. CDR3 length: 17 residues. Germline CDR1 is MGHRA and CDR2 is YSYEKL. The ends lost 4 bases at V and 0 bases at J; junction bases unmatched: 8. The CDR3 sequence is CASSREGSGRSTDTQYF. The CDR3 DNA sequence: TGCGCCAGCAGCCGGGAAGGGAGCGGGAGGAGCACAGATACGCAGTATTTT.

The chain links TRBV30 to TRBJ1-2; D is unresolved. This CDR3 has 13 residues. The germline CDR1 and CDR2 sequences are GTSNPN and SVGIG (reference sequence). V lost 2 bases and J lost 4, with 11 bases in between. CDR3 nucleotide sequence: TGTGCCTGGAGTCCAGCGGTGATCTATGGCTACACCTTC. Translation gives CAWSPAVIYGYTF.

This clone came up a few times. This chain uses TRBV19 with TRBJ1-3; no reliable D call. The germline CDR1 and CDR2 sequences are LNHDA and SQIVND (reference sequence). Trimming removed 5 bases from V and 4 bases from J, with 12 bases in between. The CDR3 length is 14 residues. DNA for the CDR3: TGTGCCAGTAGTCCCCGTGAAGGGGGAAACACCATATATTTT. The encoded protein is CASSPREGGNTIYF.

The chain has TRBV27 and TRBJ2-4; the match to TRBD2 covers 9 bases. V shed 2 bases, J shed 0 bases, and the junction held 5 bases outside the gene matches. The CDR3 sequence is 17 residues long. Germline lookup yields CDR1 MNHEY and CDR2 SMNVEV (reference sequence). CDR3 DNA sequence: TGTGCCAGCAGTTTACGACTAGCGGAAGGAGCCAAAAACATTCAGTACTTC. Its translation is CASSLRLAEGAKNIQYF.

The V and J genes are TRBV19 and TRBJ2-4; 7 nucleotides line up with TRBD2. The junction had 13 bases not matched to a gene; V was cut back by 0 bases and J by 8 bases. Germline assignment: CDR1 LNHDA and CDR2 SQIVND (reference sequence). The CDR3 loop spans 17 amino acids. In nucleotides, the CDR3 is TGTGCCAGTAGTATAGAATCCTCAACTCGCGGGAGATACATTCAGTACTTC. Protein: CASSIESSTRGRYIQYF.

This chain connects TRBV19 to TRBJ2-5; 8 bases are shared with TRBD1. Germline V CDR1 and CDR2: LNHDA, SQIVND (reference sequence). The V gene end was trimmed by 6 bases and the J gene end by 5 bases; junction bases not matched to a gene: 11. This CDR3 contains 15 residues. The CDR3 protein is CASRTGQGELETQYF. CDR3 DNA sequence: TGTGCCAGTAGGACAGGACAGGGCGAATTGGAGACCCAGTACTTC.

The chain links TRBV29-1 to TRBJ1-2; no definite D call. The CDR3 covers 14 residues. The germline gives CDR1 SQVTM, CDR2 ANQGSEA. With 0 bases removed from V and 2 bases from J, the gap between germline ends came to 10 bases. CDR3 DNA sequence: TGCAGCGTTGAAGATGGCGGGATAAACTATGGCTACACCTTC. Protein sequence: CSVEDGGINYGYTF.

This CDR3 reads CAISESGGGPYNEQFF. CDR3 nucleotide sequence: TGTGCCATCAGTGAGTCGGGGGGAGGTCCCTACAATGAGCAGTTCTTC. The rearrangement uses TRBV10-3 and TRBJ2-1, with TRBD2 as a possible D gene (6 bases). V lost 0 bases and J lost 2, with 11 bases in between. Germline V gene sequence: CDR1 ENHRY, CDR2 SYGVKD. This CDR3 is 16 amino acids long.

A few counts support this clone. The rearrangement uses TRBV6-8 and TRBJ1-2; TRBD1 aligns across 7 bases. Per germline, CDR1 MNHGY and CDR2 SAAAGT. Trimming removed 5 bases from V and 0 bases from J; junction bases left unmatched: 3. CDR3 length: 14 amino acids. The CDR3 sequence is CASSPGTANYGYTF. CDR3 DNA sequence: TGTGCCAGCAGTCCCGGGACAGCTAACTATGGCTACACCTTC.

Regarding this clone: The junction differs from germline at one of its ends, possibly a read error. J is TRBJ2-7 and V is TRBV10-2; no clear D gene. The CDR3 has 12 residues. Germline lookup yields CDR1 WSHSY and CDR2 SAAADI. CDR3 sequence reads: CASRDLSYEQYF. The CDR3 DNA reads as TGCGCCAGCCGTGATCTTTCCTACGAGCAGTACTTC.

In its sample, this clone was seen a few times. The chain is built from TRBV19 and TRBJ1-4, with D perhaps matching TRBD1 (5 bases). The CDR3 is 14 amino acids. The V end was cut by 5 bases, the J end by 5 bases, with 12 bases between. Germline CDR1 and CDR2: LNHDA and SQIVND (reference sequence). CDR3 nucleotides: TGTGCCAGTAGTCACAAGGGGACGAATGAAAAACTGTTTTTT. This encodes CASSHKGTNEKLFF.

The rearrangement joins TRBV19 to TRBJ2-3; TRBD2 matches 10 bases. V lost 6 bases, J lost 3 bases, and 15 bases stayed unmatched. The CDR3 runs 18 residues. Germline CDR1 LNHDA, CDR2 SQIVND (reference sequence). This chain's CDR3 is CASSRRASGRWGTDTQYF. In DNA, the CDR3 is TGTGCCAGTAGCCGGCGGGCTAGCGGGAGATGGGGGACAGATACGCAGTATTTT.

The chain recombines TRBV15 with TRBJ1-4; TRBD1 might be the D (5 bases). Germline CDR1 reads LNHNV; CDR2 reads YYDKDF (reference sequence). The CDR3 is 16 residues long. Trimming pared 1 base from V and 6 bases from J, leaving 15 bases between. CDR3 residues: CATSRVGRGVDEKLFF. CDR3 sequence (DNA): TGTGCCACCAGCAGAGTGGGGCGGGGGGTAGATGAAAAACTGTTTTTT.

The rearrangement joins TRBV9 to TRBJ2-3, with 7 bases matching TRBD2. Germline loops: CDR1 SGDLS, CDR2 YYNGEE. With V trimmed by 6 bases and J by 4 bases, 8 bases remained unmatched. This CDR3 has 14 residues. CDR3 sequence: CASNRGSFADTQYF. The CDR3 nucleotides read TGTGCCAGCAACCGCGGGAGCTTCGCAGATACGCAGTATTTT.

The chain has TRBV9 and TRBJ2-1, with a weak D call TRBD2 (5 bases). Trimming cost V 3 bases and J 0 bases, with 13 bases left between them. Germline V gene lookup returns CDR1 SGDLS and CDR2 YYNGEE. The CDR3 extends over 16 amino acids. The CDR3 loop is CASSGRGGFSYNEQFF. DNA for the CDR3: TGTGCCAGCAGCGGCCGTGGCGGGTTCTCCTACAATGAGCAGTTCTTC.

The chain couples TRBV11-3 to TRBJ2-4; tentative D call: TRBD2 (6 bases). The germline V gene encodes CDR1 SGHNT and CDR2 YENEEA. The CDR3 sequence is 17 residues long. Trimming stripped 6 bases from V and 0 bases from J, with 18 bases between. CDR3 DNA sequence: TGTGCCAGCAGTCTAAATCTAGCGTCTATAGCCAAAAACATTCAGTACTTC. The encoded protein is CASSLNLASIAKNIQYF.

Relative to its sample, this clone is medium-sized. V gene TRBV9 combines with J gene TRBJ2-3; TRBD2 agrees at 9 bases. CDR3 length: 15 residues. Germline CDR1 SGDLS, CDR2 YYNGEE. The V and J ends lost 5 bases and 3 bases, in that order; junction bases with no gene match: 7. The CDR3 region is CASSSGSRNTDTQYF. The DNA of the CDR3 is TGTGCCAGCAGTAGCGGGAGTAGGAATACAGATACGCAGTATTTT.

V usage is TRBV30 and J usage is TRBJ1-1, with 10 bases identical to TRBD1. The CDR3 covers 15 residues. J was trimmed by 4 bases and V by 3 bases; bases with no gene match: 8. Germline lookup yields CDR1 GTSNPN and CDR2 SVGIG (reference sequence). The CDR3: CAWSGQGGFSTEAFF. CDR3 bases: TGTGCCTGGAGCGGACAGGGGGGGTTTAGCACTGAAGCTTTCTTT. The variable domain in full, with the rest retrieved from reference TRBV30 and TRBJ1-1, is SQTIHQWPATLVQPVGSPLSLECTVEGTSNPNLYWYRQAAGRGLQLLFYSVGIGQISSEVPQNLSASRPQDRQFILSSKKLLLSDSGFYLCAWSGQGGFSTEAFFGQGTRLTVV.

CDR3 coding DNA: TGTGCCAGCAGTGAACCAGGGGCCTACGAGCAGTACTTC. Its translation: CASSEPGAYEQYF. The V call is TRBV6-7, the J call TRBJ2-7; perhaps TRBD1 as D (6 bases). TRBV6-7 belongs to the ORF category, with a function that is uncertain. Trimming removed 5 bases at V and 2 bases at J, with 10 bases between. The CDR3 sequence is 13 residues long.

Written as DNA, the CDR3 is TGCGCCAGCAGCTTGGCCGCGTTAGAGGGGATCACCGGGGAGCTGTTTTTT. Protein product: CASSLAALEGITGELFF. The V and J genes are TRBV5-1 and TRBJ2-2, with D tentatively TRBD1 or TRBD2 (5 bases each). The V end was cut by 0 bases, the J end by 4 bases, with 16 bases between. Germline assignment: CDR1 SGHRS and CDR2 YFSETQ. This CDR3 has 17 amino acids.

The rearrangement joins TRBV23-1 to TRBJ2-2; D unresolved. TRBV23-1 is treated as an ORF (open reading frame) with a function not yet certain. CDR3 length: 13 amino acids. Trimming shortened V by 6 bases and J by 0 bases, and 5 bases separated the two germline ends. The CDR3 nucleotides read TGCGCCAGCAGCTTGCCGAACACCGGGGAGCTGTTTTTT. Translating it yields CASSLPNTGELFF.

This clone came up a few times. CDR3 protein: CASSITSANNEQFF. The DNA for the CDR3 is TGTGCCAGTAGTATTACTAGCGCAAACAATGAGCAGTTCTTC. V gene TRBV19 combines with J gene TRBJ2-1, with 7 bases identical to TRBD2. The CDR3 is made up of 14 amino acids. Losses at the gene ends were 3 bases for V and 5 bases for J; bases not matched to a gene: 4. Per germline, CDR1 LNHDA and CDR2 SQIVND (reference sequence).